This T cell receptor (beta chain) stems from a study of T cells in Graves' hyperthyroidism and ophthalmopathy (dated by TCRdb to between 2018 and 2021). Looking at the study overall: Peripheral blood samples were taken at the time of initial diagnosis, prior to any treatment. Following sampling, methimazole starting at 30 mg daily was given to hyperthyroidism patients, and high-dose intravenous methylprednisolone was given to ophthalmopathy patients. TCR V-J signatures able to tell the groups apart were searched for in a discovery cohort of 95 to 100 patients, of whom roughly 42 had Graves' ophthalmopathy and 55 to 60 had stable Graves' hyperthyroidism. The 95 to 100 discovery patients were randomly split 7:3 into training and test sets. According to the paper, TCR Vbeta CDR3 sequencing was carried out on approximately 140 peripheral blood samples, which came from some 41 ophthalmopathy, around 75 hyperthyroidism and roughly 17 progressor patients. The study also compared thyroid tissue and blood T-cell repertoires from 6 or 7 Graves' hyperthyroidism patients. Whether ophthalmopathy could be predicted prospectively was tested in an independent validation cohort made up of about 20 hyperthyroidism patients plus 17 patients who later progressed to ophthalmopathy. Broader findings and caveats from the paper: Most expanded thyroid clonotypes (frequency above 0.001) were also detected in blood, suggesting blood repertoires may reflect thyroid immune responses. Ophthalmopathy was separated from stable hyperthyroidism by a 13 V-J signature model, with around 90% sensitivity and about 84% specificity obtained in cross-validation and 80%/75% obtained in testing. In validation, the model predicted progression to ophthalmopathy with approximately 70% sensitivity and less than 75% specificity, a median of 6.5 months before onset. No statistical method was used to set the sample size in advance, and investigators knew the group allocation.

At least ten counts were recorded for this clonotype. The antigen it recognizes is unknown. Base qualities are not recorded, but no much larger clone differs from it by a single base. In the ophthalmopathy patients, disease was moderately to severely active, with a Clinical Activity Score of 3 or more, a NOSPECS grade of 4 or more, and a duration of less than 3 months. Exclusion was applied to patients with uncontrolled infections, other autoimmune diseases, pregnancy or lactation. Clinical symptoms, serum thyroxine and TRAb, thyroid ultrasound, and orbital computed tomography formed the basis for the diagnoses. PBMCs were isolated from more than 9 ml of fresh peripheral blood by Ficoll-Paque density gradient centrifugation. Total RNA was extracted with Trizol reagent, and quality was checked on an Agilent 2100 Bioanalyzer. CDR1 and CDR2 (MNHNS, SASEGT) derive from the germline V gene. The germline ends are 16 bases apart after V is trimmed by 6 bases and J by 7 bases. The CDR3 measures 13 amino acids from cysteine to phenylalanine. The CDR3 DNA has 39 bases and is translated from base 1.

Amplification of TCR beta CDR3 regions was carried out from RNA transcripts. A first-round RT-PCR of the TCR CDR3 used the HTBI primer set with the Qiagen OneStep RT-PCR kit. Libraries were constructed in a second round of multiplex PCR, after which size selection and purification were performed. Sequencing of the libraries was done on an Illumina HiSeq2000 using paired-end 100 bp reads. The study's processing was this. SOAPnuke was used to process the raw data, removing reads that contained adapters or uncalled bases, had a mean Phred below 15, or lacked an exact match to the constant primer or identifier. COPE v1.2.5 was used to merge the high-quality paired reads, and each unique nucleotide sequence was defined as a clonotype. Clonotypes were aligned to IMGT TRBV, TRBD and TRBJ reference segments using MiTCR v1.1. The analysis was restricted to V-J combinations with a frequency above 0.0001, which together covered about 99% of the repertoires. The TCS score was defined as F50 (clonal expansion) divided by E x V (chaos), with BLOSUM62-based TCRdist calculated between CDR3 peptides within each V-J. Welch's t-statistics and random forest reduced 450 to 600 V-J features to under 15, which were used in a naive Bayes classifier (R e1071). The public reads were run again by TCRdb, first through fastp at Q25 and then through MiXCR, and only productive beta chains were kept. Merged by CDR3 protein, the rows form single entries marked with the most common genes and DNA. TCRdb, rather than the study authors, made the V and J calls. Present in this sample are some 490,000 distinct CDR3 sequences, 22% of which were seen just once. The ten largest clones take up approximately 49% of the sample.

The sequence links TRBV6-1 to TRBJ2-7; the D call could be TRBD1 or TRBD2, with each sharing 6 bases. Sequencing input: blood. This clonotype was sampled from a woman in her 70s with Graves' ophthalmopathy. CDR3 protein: CASSVGRGGEQYF. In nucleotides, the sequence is TGTGCCAGCAGCGTAGGCAGGGGAGGAGAGCAGTACTTC.